The present T cell receptor (beta chain) was sequenced within a study of blood T cell repertoires in COVID-19. Study background: Donors in the United States, Italy and Spain gave samples during acute or convalescent COVID-19. Sources were T cells, B-cell-depleted T cells, or PBMCs; the material itself was cDNA or gDNA.

Assignment of participants to cohorts was predicated upon participant-reported clinical history. The protocol was immunoSEQ multiplex PCR, while the TCRdb copy is restricted to in-frame clones and leaves out a portion. The repertoire includes nearly 350,000 clones, about 90% of them detected once, and over 0.8% sits in the top ten. This clone was detected only once. Trimming pared 0 bases from V and 7 bases from J, leaving 15 bases between. Germline CDR1 reads MNHEY; CDR2 reads SMNVEV (reference sequence). The CDR3 is made up of 16 amino acids. The J gene is TRBJ1-4, the V gene TRBV27; D uncertain. The TCR comes from a woman younger than 45 who had recovered from COVID-19. The sequenced sample was PBMCs or T cells enriched from blood (not recorded which). The CDR3 region has the DNA TGTGCCAGCAGTTTATCGATAAACGGGTTCGGTGAAAAACTGTTTTTT. It codes for CASSLSINGFGEKLFF.